The 30 T cell receptor beta chains below were found in one sample sequenced in a study of circulating tumor DNA in untreated peripheral T-cell lymphoma. Sequencing used immunoSEQ multiplex PCR; TCRdb keeps in-frame clones, though not all of them. Of fewer than 11,000 clones listed, around 74% are singletons. The sample was tumor tissue. The receptors come from a human donor with peripheral T-cell lymphoma.

The sample holds a few counts of this clone. At one boundary the junction diverges from the germline segment, which might be a read error. The CDR3 sequence: CASSPPDKNSSLHF. The CDR3 coding sequence is TGTGCCAGCAGCCCTCCAGACAAGAATTCATCCCTCCACTTT. This chain connects TRBV11-3 to TRBJ1-6; D is unclear. Per the germline V gene, CDR1 is SGHNT and CDR2 is YENEEA. This CDR3 contains 14 residues.

The chain couples TRBV12-5 to TRBJ1-5; perhaps TRBD1 as D (5 bases). Germline V gene data show CDR1 as LGHNT and CDR2 as FRNRAP. The CDR3 sequence is 15 residues long. The CDR3 nucleotides are TGTGCCAGCGCCTATGGGGCGGATAGCAATCAGCCCCAGCATTTT. This gives the protein CASAYGADSNQPQHF.

This sequence joins TRBV7-6 and TRBJ2-7; TRBD1 might be the D (6 bases). Germline values: CDR1 SGHVS, CDR2 FNYEAQ. The CDR3 totals 14 residues. Trimming took 3 bases from V and 4 from J, leaving 13 bases between them. The CDR3 DNA sequence: TGTGCCAGCAGCTTGGATCGAGGGGGATACGAGCAGTACTTC. As protein: CASSLDRGGYEQYF.

V usage is TRBV18 and J usage is TRBJ1-5; TRBD1 might be the D (5 bases). Germline CDR1 KGHSH, CDR2 LQKENI. CDR3 length equals 15 residues. Trimming left V 2 bases short and J 4 bases short, with 12 bases between. CDR3 DNA sequence: TGTGCCAGCTCACCAGGGGCCACAGAAAATCAGCCCCAGCATTTT. Protein product: CASSPGATENQPQHF.

This chain uses TRBV15 with TRBJ1-1, with D unclear. The V end was cut by 0 bases, the J end by 5 bases, with 10 bases between. The CDR3 is made up of 14 amino acids. Germline-derived CDR1 and CDR2 are LNHNV and YYDKDF (reference sequence). The CDR3 loop is CATSRDRGGTEAFF. In DNA, the CDR3 is TGTGCCACCAGCAGAGATCGAGGTGGGACTGAAGCTTTCTTT.

V and J are TRBV18 and TRBJ1-6; 7 nucleotides align to TRBD1. CDR3 length: 13 amino acids. Germline V gene data show CDR1 as KGHSH and CDR2 as LQKENI. With V trimmed by 8 bases and J by 9 bases, 7 bases remained unmatched. CDR3 DNA: TGTGCCAGCACTGGGACAGCTAGTTCACCCCTCCACTTT. The encoded protein is CASTGTASSPLHF.

This chain links TRBV11-1 with TRBJ2-1; the D gene is possibly TRBD1 (6 bases). V was pared by 4 bases and J by 4 bases, with 14 bases between. This CDR3 contains 15 residues. From germline, CDR1 is SGHAT and CDR2 FQDESV (reference sequence). CDR3 bases: TGTGCCAGCAGCTCGCCGGGACACCTGTACAATGAGCAGTTCTTC. Translated, it gives CASSSPGHLYNEQFF.

This clone is classed as medium-sized. In nucleotides, the CDR3 is TGTGCCAGCAGGTTACTAGCGGGGGGGCCTGGTGAGCAGTTCTTC. Its translation is CASRLLAGGPGEQFF. The chain couples TRBV11-3 to TRBJ2-1; TRBD2 aligns across 13 bases. Germline V gives CDR1 SGHNT, CDR2 YENEEA. The CDR3 consists of 15 residues. V shed 6 bases and J 9 bases; nucleotides not matched to a gene: 8.

V is TRBV19 and J is TRBJ1-2, with D perhaps TRBD1 (5 bases). Between the trimmed V and J ends, which lost 7 bases and 8 bases, there was a span of 14 bases. The CDR3 runs 12 residues. In germline, CDR1 is LNHDA, CDR2 SQIVND (reference sequence). CDR3 coding DNA: TGTGCCAGTATGGCAGGGTTTAGCGGCTACACCTTC. This translates into CASMAGFSGYTF.

The chain uses TRBV19 and TRBJ2-3; unclear D gene. This CDR3 region has 11 residues. CDR1 LNHDA and CDR2 SQIVND come from the germline V gene (reference sequence). V was cut by 6 bases and J by 2 bases, with 3 bases left in between. The CDR3 DNA reads as TGTGCCAGTAGCTACACAGATACGCAGTATTTT. As protein: CASSYTDTQYF. The full variable domain, in which reference TRBV19 and TRBJ2-3 provide the parts outside the CDR3, is DGGITQSPKYLFRKEGQNVTLSCEQNLNHDAMYWYRQDPGQGLRLIYYSQIVNDFQKGDIAEGYSVSREKKESFPLTVTSAQKNPTAFYLCASSYTDTQYFGPGTRLTVL.

The V call is TRBV11-3, the J call TRBJ1-2; TRBD1 agrees at 7 bases. J gave up 3 bases and V 1 base, and 8 bases lay outside the gene matches. The germline CDR1 and CDR2 sequences are SGHNT and YENEEA. The length of the CDR3 is 16 residues. CDR3 sequence: CASSLGGTAGDYGYTF. The DNA of the CDR3 is TGTGCCAGCAGCTTAGGAGGGACAGCGGGGGACTATGGCTACACCTTC.

The chain couples TRBV6-8 to TRBJ1-5; D unresolved. Germline V CDR1 and CDR2: MNHGY, SAAAGT. With 2 bases removed from V and 3 bases from J, the gap between germline ends came to 11 bases. The CDR3 runs to 15 residues. CDR3 nucleotides: TGTGCCAGCAGTTACACTTGGGATCTCAATCAGCCCCAGCATTTT. Translated: CASSYTWDLNQPQHF.

The chain joins TRBV19 to TRBJ2-5; unclear D gene. Germline lookup yields CDR1 LNHDA and CDR2 SQIVND (reference sequence). This CDR3 has 13 residues. V was trimmed by 3 bases and J by 1 base, leaving 6 bases between them. The CDR3 loop reads CASSIPGQETQYF. CDR3 in DNA: TGTGCCAGTAGTATCCCAGGCCAAGAGACCCAGTACTTC.

This clone turned up a few times. The rearrangement links TRBV11-3 to TRBJ1-1; 9 bases fit TRBD1. Trimming at V came to 4 bases and at J to 4 bases, leaving 10 bases not matched to a gene. CDR1 is SGHNT, CDR2 YENEEA, per germline. This CDR3 contains 16 residues. The CDR3 spells CASSSGTGRFVTEAFF. The CDR3 nucleotides are TGTGCCAGCAGCTCAGGGACAGGGAGGTTTGTCACTGAAGCTTTCTTT.

This clone appeared a few times. The V and J genes are TRBV6-8 and TRBJ1-2; D uncertain. This CDR3 is 14 amino acids long. Germline values: CDR1 MNHGY, CDR2 SAAAGT. V gave up 0 bases and J gave up 4 bases, with 9 bases separating them. The CDR3 region is CASSYSKGFYGYTF. In DNA form, the CDR3 reads TGTGCCAGCAGTTACTCGAAGGGTTTCTATGGCTACACCTTC.

The chain links TRBV11-3 to TRBJ1-1; TRBD1 matches 8 bases. Germline V gene data show CDR1 as SGHNT and CDR2 as YENEEA. V lost 5 bases to trimming and J lost 3 bases; unmatched junction nucleotides: 8. This CDR3 spans 15 amino acids. CDR3 in amino acids: CASSPTGAGHTEAFF. The CDR3 nucleotides read TGTGCCAGCAGCCCGACAGGGGCCGGCCACACTGAAGCTTTCTTT.

The chain couples TRBV5-1 to TRBJ1-2, with 9 bases matching TRBD1. Germline CDR1 is SGHRS and CDR2 is YFSETQ. The CDR3 consists of 16 residues. Trimming at V came to 3 bases and at J to 4 bases, leaving 10 bases not matched to a gene. The CDR3 protein is CASSSTGGEVSYGYTF. CDR3 nucleotides: TGCGCCAGCAGCTCGACAGGGGGGGAAGTAAGCTATGGCTACACCTTC.

The chain is built from TRBV29-1 and TRBJ2-2, with 8 bases matching TRBD2. Germline V gives CDR1 SQVTM, CDR2 ANQGSEA. J gave up 5 bases and V 2 bases, and 16 bases lay outside the gene matches. CDR3 size: 18 residues. The CDR3 DNA reads as TGCAGCGTTGAATTGGGACTAGGAAGAGGGGTGGGGACCGGGGAGCTGTTTTTT. As protein: CSVELGLGRGVGTGELFF.

The gene calls are TRBV29-1 and TRBJ2-3, with TRBD1 matching 8 bases. CDR3 size: 13 residues. V lost 7 bases and J lost 3; bases outside the gene matches: 6. CDR1 and CDR2 (germline): SQVTM, ANQGSEA. CDR3 residues: CSAGTGVTDTQYF. Here the CDR3 DNA reads TGCAGCGCAGGGACAGGAGTTACAGATACGCAGTATTTT.

This chain uses TRBV6-8 with TRBJ2-6; 7 bases fit TRBD2. Germline assignment: CDR1 MNHGY and CDR2 SAAAGT. V lost 2 bases and J lost 4; bases outside the gene matches: 5. The CDR3 runs 16 residues. The CDR3 nucleotides are TGTGCCAGCAGTTACGGTCGGGAGGCCGGGGCCAACGTCCTGACTTTC. It yields the protein CASSYGREAGANVLTF.

CDR3 residues: CASSIRGTEAFF. The CDR3 DNA is TGTGCCAGTAGTATACGGGGGACTGAAGCTTTCTTT. The rearrangement joins TRBV19 to TRBJ1-1, with D possibly TRBD1 on 5 matching bases. V was pared by 2 bases and J by 5 bases, with 6 bases between. CDR3 length: 12 amino acids. Germline loops: CDR1 LNHDA, CDR2 SQIVND (reference sequence). The full variable domain, in which reference TRBV19 and TRBJ1-1 provide the parts outside the CDR3, is DGGITQSPKYLFRKEGQNVTLSCEQNLNHDAMYWYRQDPGQGLRLIYYSQIVNDFQKGDIAEGYSVSREKKESFPLTVTSAQKNPTAFYLCASSIRGTEAFFGQGTRLTVV.

The chain joins TRBV10-3 to TRBJ2-7; 7 positions match TRBD2. Unmatched junction bases numbered 6, after V lost 0 bases and J lost 4 bases. CDR1 and CDR2 (germline): ENHRY, SYGVKD. The CDR3 length is 15 residues. CDR3: CAISESGGWAYEQYF. CDR3 in DNA: TGTGCCATCAGTGAGTCGGGAGGGTGGGCGTACGAGCAGTACTTC.

The gene calls are TRBV5-1 and TRBJ2-7; 12 nucleotides match TRBD1. Looked up from germline, CDR1 is SGHRS and CDR2 is YFSETQ. The CDR3 extends over 14 amino acids. Trimming at V came to 4 bases and at J to 5 bases, leaving 4 bases not matched to a gene. The CDR3 spells CASSRDRGRHEQYF. DNA for the CDR3: TGCGCCAGCAGCCGGGACAGGGGGCGGCACGAGCAGTACTTC.

This clone is termed medium-sized. This chain uses TRBV6-8 with TRBJ2-7; D call uncertain. CDR3 length: 15 residues. Trimming removed 0 bases from V and 0 bases from J, with 9 bases in between. From germline, CDR1 is MNHGY and CDR2 SAAAGT. CDR3 protein: CASSYSIVSSYEQYF. DNA of the CDR3: TGTGCCAGCAGTTACTCGATCGTCAGCTCCTACGAGCAGTACTTC.

This clone was counted once. J is TRBJ2-1 and V is TRBV18; 9 nucleotides agree with TRBD1. Trimming took 2 bases from V and 6 from J; bases not matched to a gene: 11. Germline V lookup: CDR1 KGHSH, CDR2 LQKENI. This CDR3 contains 17 residues. CDR3 nucleotides: TGTGCCAGCTCACCATCAGAGGGACAGGGAATACCCAATGAGCAGTTCTTC. Its translation is CASSPSEGQGIPNEQFF.

V usage is TRBV6-8 and J usage is TRBJ1-1; D gene uncertain. Germline-derived CDR1 and CDR2 are MNHGY and SAAAGT. The CDR3 runs 13 residues. V was pared by 0 bases and J by 5 bases, with 7 bases between. The CDR3 spells CASSYSAGTEAFF. In DNA form, the CDR3 reads TGTGCCAGCAGTTACTCCGCTGGGACTGAAGCTTTCTTT.

J is TRBJ1-5 and V is TRBV12-5; D call uncertain. The germline gives CDR1 LGHNT, CDR2 FRNRAP. The V end lost 7 bases, the J end lost 2 bases, and 9 bases lay between the germline ends. The CDR3 has 13 amino acids. The CDR3 DNA reads as TGTGCTAGTGCCATGGGCCGCAATCAGCCCCAGCATTTT. Residues: CASAMGRNQPQHF.

This sequence joins TRBV6-4 and TRBJ1-6, with 7 bases lining up with TRBD1. CDR1 is MRHNA and CDR2 is SNTAGT in the germline V gene. The CDR3 is 13 residues long. Trimming at V came to 3 bases and at J to 14 bases, leaving 7 bases not matched to a gene. The CDR3 DNA sequence: TGTGCCAGCAGTGATCAACAGGGGCGGGCCCTCCACTTT. This gives the protein CASSDQQGRALHF.

The chain recombines TRBV19 with TRBJ1-5; TRBD1 aligns across 7 bases. With 2 bases clipped from V and 7 bases from J, the junction kept 11 bases outside the gene matches. The length of the CDR3 is 16 residues. Germline lookup yields CDR1 LNHDA and CDR2 SQIVND (reference sequence). The CDR3 loop is CASSIFVGTVLQPQHF. The DNA for the CDR3 is TGTGCCAGTAGTATATTCGTCGGGACAGTCTTACAGCCCCAGCATTTT.

This sequence joins TRBV6-8 and TRBJ1-1, with D uncertain. CDR1 is MNHGY and CDR2 is SAAAGT in the germline V gene. Trimming removed 0 bases at V and 0 bases at J, with 20 bases between. CDR3 length: 19 residues. Here the CDR3 DNA reads TGTGCCAGCAGTTACTCGACTGGCAGGTTGGTGTTGTTGAACACTGAAGCTTTCTTT. The encoded protein is CASSYSTGRLVLLNTEAFF.